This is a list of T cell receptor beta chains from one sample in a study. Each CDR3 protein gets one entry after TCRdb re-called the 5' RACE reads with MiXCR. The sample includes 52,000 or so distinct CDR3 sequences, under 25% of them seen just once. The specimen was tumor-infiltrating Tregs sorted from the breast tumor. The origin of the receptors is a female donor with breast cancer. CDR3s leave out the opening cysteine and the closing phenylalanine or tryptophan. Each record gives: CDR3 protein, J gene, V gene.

CDR3aa: ASSLRGGRSLETQY; j_gene: TRBJ2-5; v_gene: TRBV7-9
CDR3aa: ASTRGGAEDYT; j_gene: TRBJ1-2; v_gene: TRBV2
CDR3aa: ASSQLGGPGNTIY; j_gene: TRBJ1-3; v_gene: TRBV3-1
CDR3aa: ASNSGAADEKLF; j_gene: TRBJ1-4; v_gene: TRBV5-1
CDR3aa: AWSTNYEETQY; j_gene: TRBJ2-5; v_gene: TRBV30
CDR3aa: ASSFRAYGYT; j_gene: TRBJ1-2; v_gene: TRBV12-3/TRBV12-4
CDR3aa: ASGATSGTYEQY; j_gene: TRBJ2-7; v_gene: TRBV5-1
CDR3aa: ASSLLTADYGYT; j_gene: TRBJ1-2; v_gene: TRBV5-1
CDR3aa: ASSSGTLNTEAF; j_gene: TRBJ1-1; v_gene: TRBV5-1
CDR3aa: SARGDRSYNEQF; j_gene: TRBJ2-1; v_gene: TRBV20-1
CDR3aa: ASSLGGRISTDTQY; j_gene: TRBJ2-3; v_gene: TRBV5-4
CDR3aa: ASRQGPEAF; j_gene: TRBJ1-1; v_gene: TRBV5-1
CDR3aa: ASSPRNKGNTGELF; j_gene: TRBJ2-2; v_gene: TRBV18
CDR3aa: ASSGDTGELF; j_gene: TRBJ2-2; v_gene: TRBV6-1
CDR3aa: ASSLVRLADNNEQF; j_gene: TRBJ2-1; v_gene: TRBV5-6
CDR3aa: ASRTGLATITDTQY; j_gene: TRBJ2-3; v_gene: TRBV5-1
CDR3aa: ASSRTVETQY; j_gene: TRBJ2-5; v_gene: TRBV12-3/TRBV12-4
CDR3aa: ASSITLRGGYT; j_gene: TRBJ1-2; v_gene: TRBV12-3/TRBV12-4
CDR3aa: ASSTYMGTNEKLF; j_gene: TRBJ1-4; v_gene: TRBV7-2
CDR3aa: ASSLVPGRSGANVLT; j_gene: TRBJ2-6; v_gene: TRBV5-1
CDR3aa: SVFGGNEQF; j_gene: TRBJ2-1; v_gene: TRBV29-1
CDR3aa: ASGGFWTGETGTQY; j_gene: TRBJ2-3; v_gene: TRBV12-3/TRBV12-4
CDR3aa: ASSQDRNRNQPQH; j_gene: TRBJ1-5; v_gene: TRBV4-1
CDR3aa: SADADEHYNEQF; j_gene: TRBJ2-1; v_gene: TRBV20-1
CDR3aa: ASSQALTGKRYGYT; j_gene: TRBJ1-2; v_gene: TRBV4-1
CDR3aa: ASSFGRRENTGELF; j_gene: TRBJ2-2; v_gene: TRBV7-8
CDR3aa: AISVNPGLADTNEQF; j_gene: TRBJ2-1; v_gene: TRBV10-3
CDR3aa: SVGFGEGEQF; j_gene: TRBJ2-1; v_gene: TRBV29-1